Listed below are T cell receptor beta chains from one sample, sequenced in a study of cytomegalovirus exposure and HLA in healthy donors. Sequencing was performed with immunoSEQ multiplex PCR; in TCRdb, only in-frame clones are kept and a portion is missing. The sample contains 100,000 to 150,000 clones, 75% to 85% of which appear only once. Sequencing used PBMCs. The receptors here all came from a man aged 35 to 55 in good health and CMV-seronegative. CDR3s include the opening cysteine and the closing phenylalanine or tryptophan. The D gene is left open where the match is weak. Clone size is not always given. Where it is, it says once, few, many or a class for expanded clones.

>TRBV4-3|.|TRBJ1-2|TRBD1
CASSPGTGNYGYTF
TGCGCCAGCAGCCCCGGGACAGGGAACTATGGCTACACCTTC
>TRBV11-3|.|TRBJ1-6|.
CASQPEADEFNSPLHF
TGTGCCAGCCAACCCGAAGCGGACGAATTTAATTCACCCCTCCACTTT
>TRBV4-3|.|TRBJ2-2|.
CASSLNPVAGELFF
TGCGCCAGCAGCCTGAATCCCGTAGCCGGGGAGCTGTTTTTT
>TRBV29-1|.|TRBJ1-4|TRBD1
CSVGDRRRGGEKLFF
TGCAGCGTTGGGGACAGGAGAAGGGGTGGTGAAAAACTGTTTTTT
>TRBV5-4|.|TRBJ2-7|.
CASSPHTQGFNEQYF
TGTGCCAGCAGCCCACATACCCAGGGTTTCAACGAGCAGTACTTC
>TRBV7-3|.|TRBJ2-3|TRBD1
CASSPQGAGDTQYF
TGTGCCAGCAGTCCACAGGGGGCGGGAGATACGCAGTATTTT
>TRBV9|.|TRBJ2-7|TRBD2
CASSPQGLASYEQYF
TGTGCCAGCAGCCCCCAAGGACTAGCGTCCTACGAGCAGTACTTC
>TRBV6-5|.|TRBJ1-1|.
CASSFRQNTEAFF
TGTGCCAGCAGTTTCCGACAGAACACTGAAGCTTTCTTT
>TRBV7-9|.|TRBJ2-2|.
CASSFGAGKDGELFF
TGTGCCAGCAGCTTTGGGGCGGGGAAAGACGGGGAGCTGTTTTTT
>TRBV28|few|TRBJ1-2|.
CASNNNYGYTF
TGTGCCAGCAACAATAACTATGGCTACACCTTC
>TRBV4-1|.|TRBJ1-5|.
CASSQDGGIYNQPQHF
TGCGCCAGCAGCCAAGATGGGGGGATATACAATCAGCCCCAGCATTTT
>TRBV27|.|TRBJ2-5|TRBD2
CASSFNPGGAWETQYF
TGTGCCAGCAGTTTCAACCCCGGGGGGGCCTGGGAGACCCAGTACTTC
>TRBV7-3|.|TRBJ2-6|TRBD1
CASSLGIGGTGVSGANVLTF
TGTGCCAGCAGCTTAGGGATTGGGGGGACAGGGGTTTCTGGGGCCAACGTCCTGACTTTC
>TRBV13|once|TRBJ1-1|.
CASNQGRESTEAFF
TGTGCCAGCAACCAGGGAAGGGAATCCACTGAAGCTTTCTTT
>TRBV12-5|.|TRBJ2-1|TRBD1
CASGRGTGGYNEQFF
TGTGCTAGTGGCCGAGGGACAGGGGGTTACAATGAGCAGTTCTTC
>TRBV7-9|few|TRBJ1-2|.
CASSLLGSNYGYTF
TGTGCCAGCAGCTTATTGGGCAGCAACTATGGCTACACCTTC
>TRBV2|.|TRBJ1-3|.
CASTTVGNTIYF
TGTGCCAGCACGACTGTCGGAAACACCATATATTTT
>TRBV23-1|.|TRBJ2-2|.
CATGSIEGTGELFF
TGCGCCACCGGTTCGATAGAGGGCACCGGGGAGCTGTTTTTT
>TRBV5-5|.|TRBJ1-4|.
CASSLGLRDEKLFF
TGTGCCAGCAGCTTGGGGCTGAGGGATGAAAAACTGTTTTTT
>TRBV30|.|TRBJ2-6|TRBD2
CACPQTLGGANGLTF
TGTGCCTGCCCCCAGACTTTGGGAGGGGCCAACGGCCTGACTTTC
>TRBV18|.|TRBJ1-1|.
CASSPQPQGAFF
TGTGCCAGCTCACCCCAGCCGCAGGGGGCTTTCTTT
>TRBV5-5|.|TRBJ2-5|TRBD2
CASSPIAGGETQYF
TGTGCCAGCAGCCCGATAGCGGGGGGAGAGACCCAGTACTTC
>TRBV2|.|TRBJ2-3|TRBD1
CASSERGTGGYRDTQYF
TGTGCCAGCAGTGAAAGAGGGACAGGGGGCTATAGAGATACGCAGTATTTT